Listed here are 17 T cell receptor beta chains from one sample, sequenced in a study of shared clonotypes between healthy human individuals. Produced via immunoSEQ multiplex PCR; TCRdb's table is partial and in-frame only. The sample includes millions of clones, over 85% of them seen just once. Sequenced input: naive CD4+ T cells sorted from blood. Subset indicated: CD45RA+ positively selected. These receptors were collected from a man aged 18 to 29 in good health.

The table lists this clone with a count of one. The CDR3 sequence: CASSLFGGNEQYF. The CDR3 bases are TGTGCCAGCAGCTTATTCGGCGGGAACGAGCAGTACTTC. The chain couples TRBV7-2 to TRBJ2-7; D might be TRBD2 (6 bases). The CDR3 runs 13 residues. CDR1 and CDR2 (germline): SGHTA, FQGNSA. V lost 2 bases, J lost 5 bases, and 10 bases lay in between.

The chain recombines TRBV15 with TRBJ1-1; the D gene is possibly TRBD1 (5 bases). The CDR3 extends over 17 amino acids. Per germline, CDR1 LNHNV and CDR2 YYDKDF (reference sequence). The V gene lost 4 bases and the J gene lost 0 bases, with 18 bases spanning the gap. The CDR3 coding sequence is TGTGCCACCAGCACCACCCCGGGGACCAGGGTGAACACTGAAGCTTTCTTT. It translates to CATSTTPGTRVNTEAFF.

Comments on this clone: Other DNA sequences in this specimen translate into the identical CDR3. The chain has TRBV7-9 and TRBJ2-3; D is undetermined. V was shortened by 5 bases and J by 3 bases, with 6 bases between the two germline ends. The germline V gene encodes CDR1 SEHNR and CDR2 FQNEAQ (reference sequence). This CDR3 spans 12 amino acids. The CDR3 nucleotides are TGTGCCAGCAGCCCAGCAACAGATACGCAGTATTTT. It specifies CASSPATDTQYF.

This chain links TRBV28 with TRBJ2-7; D might be TRBD2 (5 bases). Germline CDR1 reads MDHEN; CDR2 reads SYDVKM. The CDR3 has 17 amino acids. V lost 6 bases, J lost 6 bases, and 27 bases lay in between. The CDR3 here is CASSPTEGKGLRGEQYF. The CDR3 DNA reads as TGTGCCAGCAGCCCGACCGAGGGAAAAGGGCTACGGGGCGAGCAGTACTTC.

The genes are TRBV7-2 and TRBJ2-7; 12 positions agree with TRBD2. From germline, CDR1 is SGHTA and CDR2 FQGNSA. This CDR3 has 15 amino acids. Trimming removed 4 bases from V and 7 bases from J; junction bases left unmatched: 8. The CDR3 DNA reads TGTGCCAGCAGCTCCCTAGCGGGAGGGCACGGAGAGCAGTACTTC. It is translated as CASSSLAGGHGEQYF. The full variable domain, in which reference TRBV7-2 and TRBJ2-7 provide the parts outside the CDR3, is GAGVSQSPSNKVTEKGKDVELRCDPISGHTALYWYRQSLGQGLEFLIYFQGNSAPDKSGLPSDRFSAERTGGSVSTLTIQRTQQEDSAVYLCASSSLAGGHGEQYFGPGTRLTVT.

The J gene is TRBJ1-1, the V gene TRBV11-2; D gene uncertain. V shed 1 base and J shed 5 bases, with 8 bases lying between them. The germline gives CDR1 SGHAT, CDR2 FQNNGV. The CDR3 extends over 13 amino acids. CDR3 sequence (DNA): TGTGCCAGCAGCTTAGGTTCGCAGACTGAAGCTTTCTTT. Translating it yields CASSLGSQTEAFF.

The chain uses TRBV5-4 and TRBJ2-2; 10 nucleotides align to TRBD2. Germline V lookup: CDR1 SGHNT, CDR2 YYREEE (reference sequence). The V segment lost 4 bases and the J segment 1 base; nucleotides outside the gene matches: 4. The CDR3 sequence is 16 residues long. The CDR3 reads CASSTGTSVNTGELFF. CDR3 sequence (DNA): TGTGCCAGCAGCACTGGGACTAGCGTGAACACCGGGGAGCTGTTTTTT.

V usage is TRBV28 and J usage is TRBJ2-3; TRBD1 is a possible D gene (5 bases). The CDR3 covers 15 residues. Germline V CDR1 and CDR2: MDHEN, SYDVKM. The V gene lost 3 bases and the J gene lost 1 base, with 11 bases spanning the gap. DNA for the CDR3: TGTGCCAGCAGTTTTGGGGCCGGGCGCACAGATACGCAGTATTTT. Residues: CASSFGAGRTDTQYF. The whole variable domain, filled in from reference TRBV28 and TRBJ2-3, reads DVKVTQSSRYLVKRTGEKVFLECVQDMDHENMFWYRQDPGLGLRLIYFSYDVKMKEKGDIPEGYSVSREKKERFSLILESASTNQTSMYLCASSFGAGRTDTQYFGPGTRLTVL.

The V gene is TRBV10-3, the J gene TRBJ2-5; 11 bases are shared with TRBD2. Germline CDR1 ENHRY, CDR2 SYGVKD. The junction had 4 bases not matched to a gene; V was cut back by 3 bases and J by 4 bases. This CDR3 is 15 amino acids long. The CDR3 coding sequence is TGTGCCATCAGTGAAACTAGCGGGAGTAGAGAGACCCAGTACTTC. Its protein product is CAISETSGSRETQYF.

On this clone: Different DNA sequences within this sample yield the same CDR3. The chain recombines TRBV30 with TRBJ2-5; D is unclear. The CDR3 is 12 amino acids. The germline V gene encodes CDR1 GTSNPN and CDR2 SVGIG (reference sequence). V was pared by 2 bases and J by 1 base, with 5 bases between. CDR3 sequence reads: CAWSPAQETQYF. In DNA form, the CDR3 reads TGTGCCTGGAGTCCAGCCCAAGAGACCCAGTACTTC.

This clone was recorded once. The chain recombines TRBV6-4 with TRBJ1-2; possible D gene TRBD1, 6 bases. Germline V gene sequence: CDR1 MRHNA, CDR2 SNTAGT. The CDR3 is 14 amino acids. V was clipped by 6 bases and J by 4 bases, with 15 bases between them. The CDR3 nucleotides are TGTGCCAGCAGCCAAACAGGGACTTCCTATGGCTACACCTTC. Encoded protein: CASSQTGTSYGYTF.

This rearrangement joins TRBV6-1 to TRBJ2-4; tentatively, D is TRBD1 or TRBD2 (5 bases each). V lost 4 bases and J 7 bases, leaving 11 bases between the germline ends. CDR1 and CDR2 from the germline V gene are MNHNS and SASEGT. The CDR3 sequence is 13 residues long. In DNA form, the CDR3 reads TGTGCCAGCAGTGTAGAGGGGTACAACATTCAGTACTTC. This encodes CASSVEGYNIQYF.

The chain links TRBV6-6 to TRBJ1-2; possibly TRBD1 for D (6 bases). The CDR3 is 14 residues long. CDR1 MNHNY and CDR2 SVGAGI come from the germline V gene (reference sequence). Deletions cut 3 bases from V and 5 bases from J, with 13 bases between. Here the CDR3 reads CASSYQGTPYGYTF. The CDR3 bases are TGTGCCAGCAGTTATCAAGGGACACCTTATGGCTACACCTTC.

V is TRBV10-3 and J is TRBJ2-3; TRBD1 aligns across 9 bases. The V segment lost 7 bases and the J segment 3 bases; nucleotides outside the gene matches: 2. Germline V lookup: CDR1 ENHRY, CDR2 SYGVKD. CDR3 length: 13 residues. The CDR3: CAITTGGTDTQYF. The CDR3 bases are TGTGCCATCACGACAGGGGGGACAGATACGCAGTATTTT.

Written as DNA, the CDR3 is TGCGCCAGCAGCCAAGAGTTAGCCCCTATATCCTACGAGCAGTACTTC. This codes for CASSQELAPISYEQYF. This chain connects TRBV4-1 to TRBJ2-7; D gene unclear. CDR3 length: 16 amino acids. The germline gives CDR1 MGHRA, CDR2 YSYEKL. V lost 0 bases and J 1 base, leaving 13 bases between the germline ends.

V usage is TRBV27 and J usage is TRBJ2-7; D possibly corresponds to TRBD2 (7 bases). The V end lost 4 bases, the J end lost 5 bases, and 18 bases lay between the germline ends. The CDR3 runs to 15 residues. CDR1 and CDR2 from the germline V gene are MNHEY and SMNVEV (reference sequence). The CDR3 nucleotides are TGTGCCAGCAGTTCTCTCGGACTAGGGGGTAACGAGCAGTACTTC. Protein product: CASSSLGLGGNEQYF.

This sequence joins TRBV7-2 and TRBJ1-3; no reliable D call. There are 14 residues in the CDR3. Germline V gene lookup returns CDR1 SGHTA and CDR2 FQGNSA. Deletions cut 4 bases from V and 1 base from J, with 8 bases between. The CDR3 here is CASSSMGSGNTIYF. CDR3 coding DNA: TGTGCCAGCAGCTCCATGGGGTCTGGAAACACCATATATTTT.